These 5 T cell receptor beta chains share one sample of origin, sequenced in a study of blood T cell repertoires in COVID-19. The repertoire was sequenced with immunoSEQ multiplex PCR; TCRdb's copy has only in-frame clones and lacks some. The sample lists around 290,000 clones, about 88% occurring once. The specimen was peripheral blood. The source is a woman in her seventies with COVID-19, enrolled during active disease.

The rearrangement links TRBV5-8 to TRBJ1-5, with D tentatively TRBD1 (6 bases). In germline, CDR1 is SGHTS, CDR2 YDEGEE. Trimming took 2 bases from V and 5 from J, leaving 11 bases between them. The CDR3 sequence is 14 residues long. CDR3 sequence reads: CASSLVNRDQPQHF. CDR3 DNA: TGTGCCAGCAGCTTAGTAAACAGGGATCAGCCCCAGCATTTT.

V and J are TRBV27 and TRBJ1-2; 7 bases are a match to TRBD1. V gave up 6 bases and J gave up 4 bases; unmatched junction bases: 5. Looked up from germline, CDR1 is MNHEY and CDR2 is SMNVEV (reference sequence). This CDR3 has 13 residues. CDR3 residues: CASSLTGTYGYTF. In DNA form, the CDR3 reads TGTGCCAGCAGCCTGACAGGGACCTATGGCTACACCTTC.

V is TRBV11-2 and J is TRBJ1-2; 7 positions agree with TRBD1. Germline assignment: CDR1 SGHAT and CDR2 FQNNGV. This CDR3 contains 16 residues. The V gene end was trimmed by 0 bases and the J gene end by 1 base; junction bases not matched to a gene: 5. For the CDR3, the DNA is TGTGCCAGCAGCTTAGATTACAGGGGTCTTAACTATGGCTACACCTTC. As protein: CASSLDYRGLNYGYTF.

V and J are TRBV13 and TRBJ2-5; 7 bases are shared with TRBD1. The CDR3 extends over 14 amino acids. The germline V gene has CDR1 PRHDT and CDR2 FYEKMQ (reference sequence). After removal of 5 bases from V and 5 bases from J, the junction contained 8 bases not matched to a gene. The CDR3 loop is CASSLGQERETQYF. The CDR3 DNA follows: TGTGCCAGCAGCCTCGGACAGGAGAGGGAGACCCAGTACTTC.

The V and J genes are TRBV4-1 and TRBJ2-2; D perhaps matches TRBD2 (7 bases). CDR3 length: 15 residues. Germline V gives CDR1 MGHRA, CDR2 YSYEKL. Trimming shortened V by 0 bases and J by 7 bases, and 12 bases separated the two germline ends. In nucleotides, the CDR3 is TGCGCCAGCAGCCAAGAGGGGGGGCGAAACGGGGAGCTGTTTTTT. Translated: CASSQEGGRNGELFF.